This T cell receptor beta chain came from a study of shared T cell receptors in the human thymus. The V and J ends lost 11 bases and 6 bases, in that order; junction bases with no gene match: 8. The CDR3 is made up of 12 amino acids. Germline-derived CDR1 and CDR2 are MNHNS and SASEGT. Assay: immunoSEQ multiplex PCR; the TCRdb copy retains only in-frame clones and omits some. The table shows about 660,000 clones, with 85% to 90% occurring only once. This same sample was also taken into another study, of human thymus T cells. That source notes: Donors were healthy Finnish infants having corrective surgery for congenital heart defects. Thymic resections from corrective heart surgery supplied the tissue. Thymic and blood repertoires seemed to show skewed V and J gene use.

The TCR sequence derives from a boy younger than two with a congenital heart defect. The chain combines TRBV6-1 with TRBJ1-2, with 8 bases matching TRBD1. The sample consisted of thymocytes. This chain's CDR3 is CASTGGVDGYTF. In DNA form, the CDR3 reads TGTGCCTCCACAGGGGGGGTGGATGGCTACACCTTC.